The TCR beta chain under discussion was sequenced for a study of cytomegalovirus exposure and HLA in healthy donors. Study-wide background: Genotyping showed around 80% of 300 to 450 donors falling in the Caucasian-associated ancestry cluster. Study-wide findings and caveats: A later analysis linked a missense DCLRE1C variant to TCR beta V- and J-gene trimming. In a later analysis, across HLA loci, associated TCR counts were highest for DRB1, lowest for HLA-C. Across donors, sequencing depth was assumed by presence/absence analyses to be roughly uniform.

Amplification used 60 Vbeta primers and 13 Jbeta primers. Here immunoSEQ multiplex PCR was the method, and the copy in TCRdb shows in-frame clones only, minus some. The sample holds about 160,000 clones; 77% are singletons and the top ten take 2% to 2.5%. With regard to this clone: As yet, its antigen is unknown.

Sequencing was done on a sample of PBMCs. This TCR was recovered from a man aged 45-65 years in good health and CMV-seropositive.

The CDR3, as DNA: TGCGCCAGCAGCTTGTGGGTGGGGCCGGGGAGCGGGACTCTCGAGCAGTACTTC. This encodes CASSLWVGPGSGTLEQYF. V usage is TRBV5-1 and J usage is TRBJ2-7, with TRBD2 identical over 7 bases. This CDR3 has 18 residues. V lost 1 base to trimming and J lost 6 bases; unmatched junction nucleotides: 19. Germline V CDR1 and CDR2: SGHRS, YFSETQ.